The 29 T cell receptor beta chains below were found in one sample sequenced in a study of cytomegalovirus exposure and HLA in healthy donors. With 60 Vbeta and 13 Jbeta primers, the PCR was carried out. TCRdb's copy holds only in-frame clones and misses some; the assay was immunoSEQ multiplex PCR. The sample table sets out about 140,000 clones. The material sequenced was PBMCs. All receptors come from a man between 40 and 49 years old in good health and CMV-seronegative.

In regard to this clone: Distinct nucleotide sequences in the sample also encode this CDR3. J is TRBJ1-1 and V is TRBV7-9, with a weak D call TRBD1 (6 bases). There are 13 residues in the CDR3. Trimming removed 1 base from V and 8 bases from J, with 11 bases in between. Germline CDR1 is SEHNR and CDR2 is FQNEAQ (reference sequence). The CDR3, as DNA: TGTGCCAGCAGCTTAGTTGGACAGACCGAAGCTTTCTTT. It yields the protein CASSLVGQTEAFF.

This chain uses TRBV4-3 with TRBJ2-5, with D perhaps TRBD2 (5 bases). The CDR3 length is 14 residues. V lost 0 bases, J lost 7 bases, and 12 bases lay in between. Germline CDR1 is LGHNA and CDR2 is YSLEER. The CDR3 region is CASSQDVSGGTQYF. The DNA of the CDR3 is TGCGCCAGCAGCCAAGATGTGTCCGGAGGGACCCAGTACTTC.

Written as DNA, the CDR3 is TGTGCCAGCAGCCAGACGACTAACAATGAGCAGTTCTTC. This sequence encodes CASSQTTNNEQFF. The chain joins TRBV14 to TRBJ2-1, with D maybe TRBD2 (5 bases). The V end lost 3 bases, the J end lost 5 bases, and 8 bases lay between the germline ends. This CDR3 contains 13 residues. The germline V gene encodes CDR1 SGHDN and CDR2 FVKESK.

The J gene is TRBJ2-2, the V gene TRBV6-5, with 7 bases fitting TRBD1. The CDR3 contains 13 residues. Looked up from germline, CDR1 is MNHEY and CDR2 is SVGAGI. V gave up 4 bases and J gave up 5 bases; unmatched junction bases: 1. The chain's CDR3 is CASSSGGTGELFF. The DNA of the CDR3 is TGTGCCAGCAGTTCAGGGGGAACCGGGGAGCTGTTTTTT.

This CDR3 reads CASSLGTGVAETQYF. The DNA of the CDR3 is TGTGCCAGCAGCTTAGGGACAGGGGTTGCGGAGACCCAGTACTTC. The V gene is TRBV11-3, the J gene TRBJ2-5; 9 positions agree with TRBD1. CDR1 and CDR2 (germline): SGHNT, YENEEA. This CDR3 is built from 15 residues. Trimming took 1 base from V and 5 from J; bases not matched to a gene: 5.

The V gene is TRBV6-5, the J gene TRBJ1-4, with D possibly matching TRBD1 (6 bases). The ends were cut back, 5 bases at V and 5 bases at J, with 15 bases in the middle. This CDR3 is built from 15 residues. CDR1 MNHEY and CDR2 SVGAGI come from the germline V gene. The CDR3 here is CASSPLTGSNEKLFF. CDR3 sequence (DNA): TGTGCCAGCAGTCCCCTGACAGGATCGAATGAAAAACTGTTTTTT.

The chain carries TRBV5-4 and TRBJ2-1; D possibly corresponds to TRBD2 (6 bases). The V end was cut by 2 bases, the J end by 11 bases, with 20 bases between. Germline V CDR1 and CDR2: SGHNT, YYREEE (reference sequence). CDR3 size: 15 residues. The CDR3 nucleotides read TGTGCCAGCAGCTTAGGAGAGGGAGGAAGGGGTAAGCAGTTCTTC. Its protein product is CASSLGEGGRGKQFF.

The gene calls are TRBV6-5 and TRBJ1-4; D is possibly TRBD1 (5 bases). V was shortened by 5 bases and J by 0 bases, with 10 bases between the two germline ends. Germline CDR1 and CDR2: MNHEY and SVGAGI. This CDR3 has 15 amino acids. In DNA, the CDR3 is TGTGCCAGCAGTCTCGACAGAGCAACTAATGAAAAACTGTTTTTT. Protein product: CASSLDRATNEKLFF.

V usage is TRBV10-3 and J usage is TRBJ1-4, with D maybe TRBD1 (5 bases). V lost 0 bases to trimming and J lost 8 bases, with 19 bases between them. CDR1 and CDR2 (germline): ENHRY, SYGVKD. The CDR3 length is 17 residues. CDR3 protein: CAISESMEGHAGEKLFF. CDR3 nucleotides: TGTGCCATCAGTGAGTCGATGGAGGGGCACGCTGGGGAAAAACTGTTTTTT.

V usage is TRBV28 and J usage is TRBJ2-7; TRBD2 aligns across 7 bases. The CDR3 loop spans 15 amino acids. The germline gives CDR1 MDHEN, CDR2 SYDVKM. J was trimmed by 0 bases and V by 5 bases; bases with no gene match: 7. Here the CDR3 reads CASSKTSAYSYEQYF. DNA for the CDR3: TGTGCCAGCAGTAAAACTAGCGCCTACTCCTACGAGCAGTACTTC.

In DNA, the CDR3 is TGTGCCAGCAGCTCAGGCACCGGGGAGCTGTTTTTT. Encoded protein: CASSSGTGELFF. The chain combines TRBV7-2 with TRBJ2-2, with D hard to call. CDR3 length equals 12 residues. Germline CDR1 SGHTA, CDR2 FQGNSA. V shed 4 bases and J shed 4 bases, with 4 bases lying between them. The whole variable domain, remainder taken from reference TRBV7-2 and TRBJ2-2, is GAGVSQSPSNKVTEKGKDVELRCDPISGHTALYWYRQSLGQGLEFLIYFQGNSAPDKSGLPSDRFSAERTGGSVSTLTIQRTQQEDSAVYLCASSSGTGELFFGEGSRLTVL.

This chain connects TRBV7-8 to TRBJ2-3; TRBD2 matches at 9 bases. The CDR3 spans 16 residues. Germline V gives CDR1 SGHVS, CDR2 FQNEAQ. V shed 5 bases and J 0 bases; nucleotides not matched to a gene: 6. In nucleotides, the CDR3 is TGTGCCAGCAGCCCTTTAGCGGGGGCTAGCACAGATACGCAGTATTTT. The encoded protein is CASSPLAGASTDTQYF.

The chain carries TRBV19 and TRBJ1-2; 7 bases map to TRBD1. The CDR3 covers 17 residues. Trimming cost V 5 bases and J 6 bases; bases outside gene matches: 18. Germline loops: CDR1 LNHDA, CDR2 SQIVND (reference sequence). The CDR3 loop is CASSLLGQGVIPHGYTF. The CDR3 nucleotides read TGTGCCAGTAGTTTACTTGGGCAGGGGGTGATTCCCCATGGCTACACCTTC.

This chain links TRBV7-2 with TRBJ2-5; 9 bases match TRBD2. The CDR3 is 16 residues long. Germline V CDR1 and CDR2: SGHTA, FQGNSA. J was trimmed by 1 base and V by 5 bases; bases with no gene match: 8. The CDR3 DNA follows: TGTGCCAGCAGCCCTCTTAGCGGGGGTTTCCAAGAGACCCAGTACTTC. This codes for CASSPLSGGFQETQYF.

The J gene is TRBJ2-2, the V gene TRBV7-7, with 11 nucleotides matching TRBD2. Germline-derived CDR1 and CDR2 are SSHAT and FNYEAQ (reference sequence). There are 16 residues in the CDR3. V was pared by 6 bases and J by 3 bases, with 6 bases of the junction left unmatched. The CDR3, as DNA: TGTGCCAGCAGTTCCGGGACTAGCGGCTACACCGGGGAGCTGTTTTTT. It translates to CASSSGTSGYTGELFF. The full variable domain, in which reference TRBV7-7 and TRBJ2-2 provide the parts outside the CDR3, is GAGVSQSPRYKVTKRGQDVTLRCDPISSHATLYWYQQALGQGPEFLTYFNYEAQPDKSGLPSDRFSAERPEGSISTLTIQRTEQRDSAMYRCASSSGTSGYTGELFFGEGSRLTVL.

The chain uses TRBV7-3 and TRBJ2-1; 15 positions agree with TRBD2. Per germline, CDR1 SGHTA and CDR2 FQGTGA. The J segment lost 8 bases and the V segment lost 8 bases, leaving 7 bases of the junction unmatched. The CDR3 covers 15 residues. CDR3 protein: CASGGGTSGGYEQFF. The DNA of the CDR3 is TGTGCCAGCGGGGGCGGGACTAGCGGGGGGTATGAGCAGTTCTTC.

The chain joins TRBV9 to TRBJ1-1; weak D call: TRBD1 (5 bases). Trimming took off 4 bases at V and 4 bases at J, with 8 bases between the two ends. Germline values: CDR1 SGDLS, CDR2 YYNGEE. The CDR3 contains 12 residues. The CDR3 coding sequence is TGTGCCAGCAGCATGGGGGGCACTGAAGCTTTCTTT. Its protein product is CASSMGGTEAFF.

The chain couples TRBV18 to TRBJ1-1; 7 nucleotides match TRBD1. This CDR3 comprises 14 residues. Trimming took 6 bases from V and 4 from J; bases not matched to a gene: 8. CDR1 is KGHSH, CDR2 LQKENI, per germline. Written as DNA, the CDR3 is TGTGCCAGCTCTCAGGGGGGCGGGACCACTGAAGCTTTCTTT. Residues: CASSQGGGTTEAFF.

The chain couples TRBV19 to TRBJ2-1; TRBD1 matches 11 bases. J was trimmed by 0 bases and V by 4 bases; bases with no gene match: 11. The germline gives CDR1 LNHDA, CDR2 SQIVND (reference sequence). There are 19 residues in the CDR3. CDR3 residues: CASSTGTGGSRNSYNEQFF. The CDR3 region has the DNA TGTGCCAGTAGTACTGGGACAGGGGGTTCTCGGAACTCCTACAATGAGCAGTTCTTC.

The chain links TRBV25-1 to TRBJ2-7, with 7 bases aligning to TRBD2. Per germline, CDR1 MGHDK and CDR2 SYGVNS. With V trimmed by 5 bases and J by 2 bases, 6 bases remained unmatched. This CDR3 contains 14 residues. CDR3 sequence reads: CASSPREGPYEQYF. Written as DNA, the CDR3 is TGTGCCAGCAGTCCCAGGGAGGGTCCCTACGAGCAGTACTTC.

The chain recombines TRBV29-1 with TRBJ1-2; maybe TRBD1 (5 bases). Trimming pared 4 bases from V and 0 bases from J, leaving 9 bases between. Germline values: CDR1 SQVTM, CDR2 ANQGSEA. This CDR3 spans 13 amino acids. DNA for the CDR3: TGCAGCGTTGCGGCAGGGTCTAACTATGGCTACACCTTC. Translated: CSVAAGSNYGYTF.

The chain couples TRBV27 to TRBJ1-1, with a weak D call TRBD1 (6 bases). V was shortened by 2 bases and J by 6 bases, with 10 bases between the two germline ends. This CDR3 has 13 residues. Per the germline V gene, CDR1 is MNHEY and CDR2 is SMNVEV (reference sequence). The CDR3, as DNA: TGTGCCAGCAGTTTAATCAGGACAGCTGAAGCTTTCTTT. Translated, it gives CASSLIRTAEAFF.

The rearrangement links TRBV14 to TRBJ2-3; D perhaps matches TRBD2 (6 bases). Germline CDR1 is SGHDN and CDR2 is FVKESK. The CDR3 is made up of 16 amino acids. Trimming cost V 0 bases and J 3 bases, with 13 bases left between them. CDR3 in amino acids: CASSQERGTRTDTQYF. The CDR3 DNA reads as TGTGCCAGCAGCCAAGAAAGAGGGACTCGAACAGATACGCAGTATTTT.

The chain has TRBV29-1 and TRBJ2-5; perhaps TRBD1 as D (6 bases). Trimming took off 1 base at V and 2 bases at J, with 14 bases between the two ends. The CDR3 has 15 amino acids. From germline, CDR1 is SQVTM and CDR2 ANQGSEA. The CDR3 region is CSVEGTAQGQETQYF. CDR3 coding DNA: TGCAGCGTTGAAGGGACAGCCCAAGGGCAAGAGACCCAGTACTTC.

The chain combines TRBV6-5 with TRBJ1-4, with 7 positions matching TRBD1. V lost 0 bases and J lost 2; bases outside the gene matches: 3. There are 16 residues in the CDR3. Germline CDR1 is MNHEY and CDR2 is SVGAGI. The CDR3: CASSYSRDSTNEKLFF. The CDR3 DNA reads as TGTGCCAGCAGTTACTCGCGGGACAGCACTAATGAAAAACTGTTTTTT.

The chain combines TRBV6-1 with TRBJ1-6, with TRBD1 matching 7 bases. Germline V lookup: CDR1 MNHNS, CDR2 SASEGT. This CDR3 spans 16 amino acids. V gave up 4 bases and J gave up 1 base; unmatched junction bases: 4. Here the CDR3 reads CASSALQGSYNSPLHF. The CDR3 DNA follows: TGTGCCAGCAGTGCGTTACAGGGGTCCTATAATTCACCCCTCCACTTT.

V usage is TRBV6-5 and J usage is TRBJ2-5; D might be TRBD1 (5 bases). The CDR3 totals 11 residues. CDR1 is MNHEY, CDR2 SVGAGI, per germline. Trimming took off 5 bases at V and 7 bases at J, with 8 bases between the two ends. The CDR3 bases are TGTGCCAGCAGTCGAAGGGGGACCCAGTACTTC. Translated: CASSRRGTQYF.

Details on this clone: Germline and junction disagree at one end, which may indicate a read error. Different DNA sequences within this sample yield the same CDR3. This chain uses TRBV5-1 with TRBJ1-2; possible D gene TRBD1, 5 bases. The CDR3 consists of 13 residues. The germline CDR1 and CDR2 sequences are SGHRS and YFSETQ. Written as DNA, the CDR3 is TGCGCCAGCAGCTTGGAAAGGGGTTATGGTTACACCTTC. Translation gives CASSLERGYGYTF.

V and J are TRBV9 and TRBJ2-3; D may be TRBD1 (6 bases). Germline V gene lookup returns CDR1 SGDLS and CDR2 YYNGEE. The V and J ends lost 7 bases and 0 bases respectively, with 12 bases between them. CDR3 length: 14 residues. Here the CDR3 reads CASRTGFSTDTQYF. CDR3 DNA: TGTGCCAGCCGTACAGGGTTTAGCACAGATACGCAGTATTTT.